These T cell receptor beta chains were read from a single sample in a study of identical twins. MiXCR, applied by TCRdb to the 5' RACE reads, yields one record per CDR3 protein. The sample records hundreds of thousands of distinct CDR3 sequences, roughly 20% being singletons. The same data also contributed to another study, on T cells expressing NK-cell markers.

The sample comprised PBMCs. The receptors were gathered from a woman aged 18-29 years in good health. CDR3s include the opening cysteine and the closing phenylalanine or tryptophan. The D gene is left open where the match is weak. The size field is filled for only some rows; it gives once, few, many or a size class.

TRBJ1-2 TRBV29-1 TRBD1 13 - TGCAGCGTCCCTGACAGGGGAGTCTATGGCTACACCTTC CSVPDRGVYGYTF
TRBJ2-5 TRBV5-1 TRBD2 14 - TGCGCCAGCAGCCTAGCACTAGCGGAAGAGACCCAGTACTTC CASSLALAEETQYF
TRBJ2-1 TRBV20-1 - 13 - TGCAGTGCTAGCTCGCAAAGATACAATGAGCAGTTCTTC CSASSQRYNEQFF
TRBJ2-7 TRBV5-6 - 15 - TGTGCCAGCAGCTTGGGGGGGCTACTTCTCTACGAGCAGTACTTC CASSLGGLLLYEQYF
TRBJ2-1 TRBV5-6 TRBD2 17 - TGTGCCAGCAGCGGCCGACTAGCGGATACCTCCTACAATGAGCAGTTCTTC CASSGRLADTSYNEQFF
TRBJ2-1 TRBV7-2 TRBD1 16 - TGTGCCAGCAGCTTCCGACCGGGACAGGGGGCCGATGAGCAGTTCTTC CASSFRPGQGADEQFF
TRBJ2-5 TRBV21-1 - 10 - TGTGCCAGCATACAAGAGACCCAGTACTTC CASIQETQYF
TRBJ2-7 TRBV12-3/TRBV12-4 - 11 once TGTGCCAGCAGTCCGAACAAGGAGCAGTACTTC CASSPNKEQYF
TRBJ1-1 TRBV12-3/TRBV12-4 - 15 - TGTGCCAGCTGCCTCTTCTTTCGGGGAGGAACTGAAGCTTTCTTT CASCLFFRGGTEAFF
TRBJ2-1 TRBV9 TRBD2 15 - TGTGCCAGCAGCTTAAGACTAGCGGGAGTTAATGAGCAGTTCTTC CASSLRLAGVNEQFF
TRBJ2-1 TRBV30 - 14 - TGTGCCTGGAGTGTCCGACTAGCGACAGGGGAGCAGTTCTTC CAWSVRLATGEQFF
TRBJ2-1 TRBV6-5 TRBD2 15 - TGTGCCAGCAGTTACCGGCTAGCGGACTACAATGAGCAGTTCTTC CASSYRLADYNEQFF
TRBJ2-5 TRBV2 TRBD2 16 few TGTGCCAGCAGTGATTCTAGCGGGGGAGACCAAGAGACCCAGTACTTC CASSDSSGGDQETQYF
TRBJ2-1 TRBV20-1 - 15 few TGCAGTGCTCCGAGCCAGACCACAGGACTTAATGAGCAGTTCTTC CSAPSQTTGLNEQFF
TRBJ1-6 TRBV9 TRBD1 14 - TGTGCCAGCAGCCAAACAGGGGAGAAGTCACCCCTCCACTTT CASSQTGEKSPLHF